Sequencing of this TCR beta chain was carried out in a study of blood T cell repertoires in COVID-19. About the research overall: Sources were T cells, B-cell-depleted T cells, or PBMCs; the material itself was cDNA or gDNA.

Assay: immunoSEQ multiplex PCR; the TCRdb copy retains only in-frame clones and omits some. The profile shows more than 85,000 clones, almost 85% of them singletons. The sample consisted of peripheral blood. The sequence derives from a man in his 70s with acute or convalescent COVID-19.

CDR3 amino acids: CSVGLGGNSPLHF. The CDR3 nucleotides are TGCAGCGTTGGATTGGGGGGGAATTCACCCCTCCACTTT. The rearrangement joins TRBV29-1 to TRBJ1-6, with D tentatively TRBD1 (5 bases). Germline lookup yields CDR1 SQVTM and CDR2 ANQGSEA. This CDR3 contains 13 residues. V lost 4 bases, J lost 7 bases, and 11 bases lay in between.